This T cell receptor beta chain was found in a study of blood T cell repertoires in COVID-19. Study at large: Sites in the United States, Italy and Spain provided acute and convalescent COVID-19 samples. Sources were T cells, B-cell-depleted T cells, or PBMCs; the material itself was cDNA or gDNA.

Original handling: Estimated nucleated cell counts came from reference gene primer amplification. Assay used: immunoSEQ multiplex PCR; TCRdb lists only in-frame clones, some missing. V, J and clone size are those of that table, while D and trimming were read from the DNA. The sample holds around 290,000 clones, around 89% seen once. Germline V gene lookup returns CDR1 SGHRS and CDR2 YFSETQ. V lost 4 bases, J lost 3 bases, and 14 bases lay in between. The CDR3 runs to 16 residues. The sequence came from a man aged 35 to 55 with acute or convalescent COVID-19. Sequencing used peripheral blood. The chain combines TRBV5-1 with TRBJ1-6; D is uncertain. The chain's CDR3 is CASSLTHEHYNSPLHF. The CDR3 nucleotides read TGCGCCAGCAGCCTGACACACGAGCACTATAATTCACCCCTCCACTTT.